The clone carrying this T cell receptor beta chain was detected a few times. Its antigen is not known. The J segment lost 4 bases and the V segment lost 0 bases, leaving 6 bases of the junction unmatched. This CDR3 has 16 amino acids. Germline CDR1 and CDR2: LGHNA and YSLEER. These data belong to a study of cytomegalovirus exposure and HLA in healthy donors. Overall study results and limits: The study found most TCR sequences rare, yet found some public TCRs in many donors. A missense DCLRE1C variant was associated with V- and J-gene trimming of TCR beta chains in a later analysis, and an independent cohort replicated the association.

PCR was performed using 60 Vbeta and 13 Jbeta primers. Clones were sequenced by immunoSEQ multiplex PCR, and TCRdb holds only the in-frame ones, with some missing. The repertoire has about 200,000 clones, about 70% of them found once; the top ten carry 1.8%. The chain carries TRBV4-3 and TRBJ2-7; 10 positions agree with TRBD1. The source of this sequence is a woman in her thirties in good health and CMV-seronegative. The specimen was PBMCs. As DNA, the CDR3 is TGCGCCAGCAGCCAAGAATCGGGGACAGGGGCGTACGAGCAGTACTTC. Its protein is CASSQESGTGAYEQYF.